This T cell receptor (beta chain) was sequenced in a study of blood T cell repertoires in COVID-19. Study background: The origin of the acute and convalescent COVID-19 samples was the United States, Italy and Spain.

As handled by the study authors: Amplification from reference gene primers served as the basis for estimated nucleated cell counts. The assay was immunoSEQ multiplex PCR, and TCRdb's table has in-frame clones only and misses some. The V and J calls and clone size are taken from that table; D and trimming were inferred from the DNA. The table lists 250,000 or so clones, around 81% of them singletons. The CDR3 sequence is 13 residues long. Trimming left V 8 bases short and J 4 bases short, with 14 bases between. This sequence joins TRBV12-3 or TRBV12-4 and TRBJ2-5, with a possible D match to TRBD2 (7 bases). This sequence was found in a man between 25 and 39 years old who had recovered from COVID-19. The sequencing sample was made of peripheral blood. The CDR3 nucleotides are TGTGCCAGCCTGGAACGGGGGGCAGAGACCCAGTACTTC. This encodes CASLERGAETQYF.